The sequence of this TCR beta chain was determined in a study of cytomegalovirus exposure and HLA in healthy donors. The PCR was carried out with 60 Vbeta primers and 13 Jbeta primers. Clones were read by immunoSEQ multiplex PCR, and TCRdb kept only the in-frame ones, dropping some. Of more than 120,000 clones detected, over 65% appear once; the ten largest clones hold approximately 2.4%. Notes on the study in general: Further analysis, carried out later, found HLA-associated TCR beta chains more clonally expanded than equally common other chains. Most CMV-associated TCR beta chains were later found to appear HLA-restricted. Reports indicated that the classifier achieved high specificity and sensitivity in diagnosing cytomegalovirus status.

A remark on this clone: The antigen is not known.

The J segment lost 6 bases and the V segment lost 5 bases, leaving 4 bases of the junction unmatched. CDR1 and CDR2 (germline): LNHDA, SQIVND (reference sequence). The CDR3 has 13 amino acids. The rearrangement joins TRBV19 to TRBJ1-2; 9 nucleotides line up with TRBD1. What was sequenced was PBMCs. This TCR derives from a male donor in good health and CMV-seronegative. The CDR3 is CASSSRQGDGYTF. CDR3 sequence (DNA): TGTGCCAGTAGTTCCCGACAGGGGGATGGCTACACCTTC.